This TCR beta chain derives from a study of T cell responses to AZD1222 COVID-19 vaccine. Background on the study: The study pooled second doses at about 4 or about 12 weeks.

Clones were read by immunoSEQ multiplex PCR, and TCRdb kept only the in-frame ones, dropping some. The table lists roughly 140,000 clones, 90% to 95% of them singletons. Per germline, CDR1 LNHDA and CDR2 SQIVND (reference sequence). The ends lost 5 bases at V and 8 bases at J; junction bases unmatched: 8. This CDR3 has 14 residues. The specimen comprised peripheral blood, sampled on day 0 of AZD1222 vaccination. The TCR originated in an adult in good health. V is TRBV19 and J is TRBJ1-4; 7 bases are shared with TRBD1. The CDR3 bases are TGTGCCAGTAGTGGGGACAGACGGAGAGAAAAACTGTTTTTT. It is translated as CASSGDRRREKLFF. Full variable domain (rest looked up from reference TRBV19 and TRBJ1-4): DGGITQSPKYLFRKEGQNVTLSCEQNLNHDAMYWYRQDPGQGLRLIYYSQIVNDFQKGDIAEGYSVSREKKESFPLTVTSAQKNPTAFYLCASSGDRRREKLFFGSGTQLSVL.